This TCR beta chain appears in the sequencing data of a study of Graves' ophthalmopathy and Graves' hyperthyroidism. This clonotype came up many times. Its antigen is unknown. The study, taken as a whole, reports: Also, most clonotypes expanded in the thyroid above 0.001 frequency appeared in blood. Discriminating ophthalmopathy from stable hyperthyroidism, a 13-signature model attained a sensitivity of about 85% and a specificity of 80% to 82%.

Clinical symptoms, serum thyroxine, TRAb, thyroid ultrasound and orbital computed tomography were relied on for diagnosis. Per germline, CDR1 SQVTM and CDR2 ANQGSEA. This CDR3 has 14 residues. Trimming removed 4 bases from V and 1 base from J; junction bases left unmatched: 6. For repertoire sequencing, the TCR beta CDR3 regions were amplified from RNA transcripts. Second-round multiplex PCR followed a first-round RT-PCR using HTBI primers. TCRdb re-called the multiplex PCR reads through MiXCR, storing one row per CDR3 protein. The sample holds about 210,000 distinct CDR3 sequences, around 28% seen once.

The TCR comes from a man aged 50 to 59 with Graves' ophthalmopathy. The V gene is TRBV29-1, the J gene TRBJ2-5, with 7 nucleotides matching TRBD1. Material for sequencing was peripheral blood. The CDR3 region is CSVGGQSAQETQYF. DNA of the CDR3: TGCAGCGTTGGGGGACAGTCGGCCCAAGAGACCCAGTACTTC.